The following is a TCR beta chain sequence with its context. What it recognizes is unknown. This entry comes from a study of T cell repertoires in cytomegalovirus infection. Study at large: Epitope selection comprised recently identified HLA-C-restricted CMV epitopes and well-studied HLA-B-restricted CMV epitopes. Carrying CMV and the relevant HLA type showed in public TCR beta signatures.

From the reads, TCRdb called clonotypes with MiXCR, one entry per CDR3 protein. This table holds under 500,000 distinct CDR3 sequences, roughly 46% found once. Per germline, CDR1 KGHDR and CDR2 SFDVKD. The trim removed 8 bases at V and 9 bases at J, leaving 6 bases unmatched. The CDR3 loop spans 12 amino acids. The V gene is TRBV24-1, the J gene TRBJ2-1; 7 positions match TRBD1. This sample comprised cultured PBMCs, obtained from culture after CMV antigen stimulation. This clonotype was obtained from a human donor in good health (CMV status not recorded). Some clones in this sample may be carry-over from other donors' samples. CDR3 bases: TGTGCCACCAATAAAGGGGGCGCTGAGCAGTTCTTC. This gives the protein CATNKGGAEQFF.